The clone carrying this T cell receptor (beta chain) showed up just a few times. Its antigen is still unknown. An end of the junction does not agree with germline; a read error may underlie this. After constant-region reverse-primer amplification, full-length variable regions underwent semi-nested PCR with Nested Universal Primer A. TCRdb called the 5' RACE reads again in MiXCR, with one record for every CDR3 protein. The sample includes about 54,000 distinct CDR3 sequences, 17% of them seen just once. General observations from the study: Tumor memory CD4+ T cell TCR gene usage was found to cluster with blood and lymph node memory CD4+ cells and with lymph node naive CD4+ cells. Larger-cohort validation covered only one TCR beta V-J rearrangement.

Sequenced: naive CD4+ T cells sorted from blood. Subset: naive CD4+ T cells, CD4+CD45RA+CD25-. The clonotype was recovered from a female donor with breast cancer.

CDR3 in DNA: TGTGCCAGCAGGCTAGCGGGGATCACAGATACGCGGTATTTT. Translating gives CASRLAGITDTRYF. The chain links TRBV7-2 to TRBJ2-3; TRBD2 aligns across 9 bases. In germline, CDR1 is SGHTA, CDR2 FQGNSA. This CDR3 spans 14 amino acids.